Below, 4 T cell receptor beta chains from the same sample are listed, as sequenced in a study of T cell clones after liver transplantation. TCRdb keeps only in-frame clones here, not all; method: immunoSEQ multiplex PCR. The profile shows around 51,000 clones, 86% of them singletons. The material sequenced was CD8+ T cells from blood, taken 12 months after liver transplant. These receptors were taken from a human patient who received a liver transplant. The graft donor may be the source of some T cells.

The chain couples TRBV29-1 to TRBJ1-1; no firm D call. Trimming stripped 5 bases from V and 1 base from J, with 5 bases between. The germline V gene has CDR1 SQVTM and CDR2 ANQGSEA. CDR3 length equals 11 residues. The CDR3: CSVPGNTEAFF. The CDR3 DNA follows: TGCAGCGTTCCAGGGAACACTGAAGCTTTCTTT.

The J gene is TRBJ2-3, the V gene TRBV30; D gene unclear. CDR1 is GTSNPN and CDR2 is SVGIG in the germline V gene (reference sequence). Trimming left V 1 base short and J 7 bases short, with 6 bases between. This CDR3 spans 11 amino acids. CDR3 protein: CAWSDINTQYF. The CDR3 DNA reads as TGTGCCTGGAGTGATATAAATACGCAGTATTTT.

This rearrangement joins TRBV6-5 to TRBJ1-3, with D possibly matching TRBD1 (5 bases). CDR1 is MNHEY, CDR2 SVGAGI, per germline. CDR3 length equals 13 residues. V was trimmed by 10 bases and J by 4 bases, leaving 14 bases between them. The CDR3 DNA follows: TGTGCCACCATAGGGGAACCGGGAAACACCATATATTTT. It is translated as CATIGEPGNTIYF.

DNA for the CDR3: TGTGCCAGCAGCTTAGGCCCAGGGAGCACTGAAGCTTTCTTT. It is translated as CASSLGPGSTEAFF. This chain links TRBV11-2 with TRBJ1-1, with TRBD1 as a possible D gene (5 bases). The CDR3 runs to 14 residues. V was trimmed by 1 base and J by 4 bases, leaving 10 bases between them. Germline V lookup: CDR1 SGHAT, CDR2 FQNNGV.